The rows below give T cell receptor beta chains drawn from one sample of a study of CD8+CD57+ T cells in acquired aplastic anemia. MiXCR, applied by TCRdb to the reads, yields one record per CDR3 protein. The top ten clones hold about 2.6% of a sample with 120,000 or so distinct CDR3 sequences, 40% of them seen once. The specimen was sorted CD4+, CD8+, or CD8+CD57+ T cells (not recorded which) from PBMCs. These receptors were obtained from a human donor with aplastic anemia. Both conserved end residues are trimmed from each CDR3.

>TRBV2
ASSDPRGLGETQY
>TRBV2
ASSTFQGGPGELF
>TRBV6-1
ASSLWTGGLSNQPQH
>TRBV11-2
ASSFSRQNTGELF
>TRBV24-1
ATSAMTGGSEQF
>TRBV12-3/TRBV12-4
ASGDRDYGYT
>TRBV2
ASKLMSQF
>TRBV24-1
ATSDPATDQSSYNSPLH
>TRBV18
ASSKAGVEEANYGYT
>TRBV4-2
ASSQAQGGAGELF
>TRBV7-2
ASSLDWGSPGGYT
>TRBV4-2
ASSQGGQYTNYGYT
>TRBV29-1
SVGTVNTEAF
>TRBV7-8
ASSFDGVGSGNTIY
>TRBV2
ASSSRRDYGYT
>TRBV7-6
ASSLGALNEQF
>TRBV3-1
ASSRDRATEAF
>TRBV12-3/TRBV12-4
ASSLNRGQGNTIY
>TRBV14
AGSQGIFRETQY
>TRBV5-5
ASSLTGVRGYGYT